These 28 T cell receptor beta chains were all obtained from the same sample, sequenced in a study of radiation and T cells in renal cell carcinoma. Documented time point: blood 4 weeks post-SBRT, at nephrectomy. Treatment reported: 15 Gy SBRT to primary tumor, nephrectomy 4 weeks later. Measured with immunoSEQ multiplex PCR; TCRdb has only the in-frame clones, and not every one. The sample carries about 100,000 clones, around 84% recorded once. The sample was blood, taken from a patient whose treatment included radiotherapy and nephrectomy. These receptors originate from a man in his sixties with renal cell carcinoma.

The V and J genes are TRBV5-6 and TRBJ2-5, with D possibly being TRBD1 (6 bases). The last part of the DNA fits TRBJ2-7 better; the J call may be wrong. The germline gives CDR1 SGHDT, CDR2 YYEEEE. The CDR3 has 15 residues. DNA of the CDR3: TGTGCCAGCAGCTTGACCGGACAGCACTCCTACGAGCAGTACTTC. Protein: CASSLTGQHSYEQYF.

The V call is TRBV7-8, the J call TRBJ2-3; D may be TRBD2 (6 bases). V lost 4 bases, J lost 2 bases, and 16 bases lay in between. This CDR3 has 16 amino acids. Per the germline V gene, CDR1 is SGHVS and CDR2 is FQNEAQ. This CDR3 reads CASSWEAVTITDTQYF. As DNA, the CDR3 is TGTGCCAGCAGCTGGGAGGCAGTGACAATCACAGATACGCAGTATTTT. Full variable domain (rest looked up from reference TRBV7-8 and TRBJ2-3): GAGVSQSPRYKVAKRGQDVALRCDPISGHVSLFWYQQALGQGPEFLTYFQNEAQLDKSGLPSDRFFAERPEGSVSTLKIQRTQQEDSAVYLCASSWEAVTITDTQYFGPGTRLTVL.

As DNA, the CDR3 is TGCGCCAGCAGCTTGGTAGCACCGACAGGGGCCTACGAGCAGTACTTC. Protein product: CASSLVAPTGAYEQYF. The chain carries TRBV5-1 and TRBJ2-7; 8 nucleotides agree with TRBD1. The CDR3 contains 16 residues. V gave up 0 bases and J gave up 2 bases; unmatched junction bases: 7. From germline, CDR1 is SGHRS and CDR2 YFSETQ.

The chain recombines TRBV19 with TRBJ2-2; D perhaps matches TRBD1 (5 bases). Germline V lookup: CDR1 LNHDA, CDR2 SQIVND (reference sequence). The CDR3 has 15 amino acids. V dropped 6 bases and J dropped 5 bases, with 16 bases sitting between them. Here the CDR3 reads CASSPQGSETGELFF. CDR3 coding DNA: TGTGCCAGTAGCCCGCAGGGTAGTGAGACCGGGGAGCTGTTTTTT.

The chain joins TRBV9 to TRBJ2-1; 11 positions agree with TRBD2. Germline trimming cut 1 base from V and 7 bases from J; bases unmatched to any gene: 1. This CDR3 spans 14 amino acids. CDR1 is SGDLS, CDR2 YYNGEE, per germline. Written as DNA, the CDR3 is TGTGCCAGCAGCGTAACTAGCGGGAGAAATGAGCAGTTCTTC. The encoded protein is CASSVTSGRNEQFF. Variable domain in full (rest from reference TRBV9 and TRBJ2-1): DSGVTQTPKHLITATGQRVTLRCSPRSGDLSVYWYQQSLDQGLQFLIQYYNGEERAKGNILERFSAQQFPDLHSELNLSSLELGDSALYFCASSVTSGRNEQFFGPGTRLTVL.

This chain uses TRBV6-1 with TRBJ2-7, with TRBD1 identical over 7 bases. Per the germline V gene, CDR1 is MNHNS and CDR2 is SASEGT. The length of the CDR3 is 15 residues. J gave up 2 bases and V 2 bases, and 6 bases lay outside the gene matches. Here the CDR3 reads CASSESSGQPYEQYF. Here the CDR3 DNA reads TGTGCCAGCAGTGAATCATCGGGACAGCCCTACGAGCAGTACTTC.

V is TRBV14 and J is TRBJ2-6, with D perhaps assigned TRBD1 or TRBD2 (5 bases each). The V end was cut by 0 bases, the J end by 4 bases, with 16 bases between. This CDR3 is 18 amino acids long. Germline V lookup: CDR1 SGHDN, CDR2 FVKESK. This CDR3 is CASSQDGGYPTGANVLTF. CDR3 DNA: TGTGCCAGCAGCCAAGATGGGGGATATCCAACGGGGGCCAACGTCCTGACTTTC.

The chain recombines TRBV4-1 with TRBJ2-5; 9 bases match TRBD2. Germline CDR1 MGHRA, CDR2 YSYEKL. Losses at the gene ends were 5 bases for V and 3 bases for J; bases not matched to a gene: 10. The CDR3 extends over 16 amino acids. This CDR3 reads CASSTAVAGEEETQYF. CDR3 sequence (DNA): TGCGCCAGCAGCACGGCCGTAGCGGGAGAGGAAGAGACCCAGTACTTC.

V usage is TRBV6-1 and J usage is TRBJ1-1; D not certain. Trimming cost V 6 bases and J 1 base, with 9 bases left between them. CDR1 and CDR2 (germline): MNHNS, SASEGT. CDR3 length: 13 residues. The chain's CDR3 is CASRHPANTEAFF. The CDR3 DNA is TGTGCCAGCAGACACCCGGCGAACACTGAAGCTTTCTTT.

This clone showed up just once. The chain is built from TRBV14 and TRBJ2-7; 12 bases line up with TRBD1. The CDR3 consists of 15 residues. Germline V lookup: CDR1 SGHDN, CDR2 FVKESK. J was trimmed by 6 bases and V by 0 bases; bases with no gene match: 3. The chain's CDR3 is CASSQERDRGLEQYF. The CDR3 DNA reads as TGTGCCAGCAGCCAAGAACGGGACAGGGGGCTCGAGCAGTACTTC.

The chain is built from TRBV10-1 and TRBJ1-2; D not certain. CDR3 length: 16 residues. With 7 bases removed from V and 3 bases from J, the gap between germline ends came to 21 bases. Germline V gives CDR1 WNHNN, CDR2 SYGVQD (reference sequence). The CDR3 reads CASTRLGRIKHYGYTF. The DNA of the CDR3 is TGCGCCAGCACCCGCCTCGGTAGAATCAAACACTATGGCTACACCTTC.

The V and J genes are TRBV28 and TRBJ2-7, with unresolved D. Per the germline V gene, CDR1 is MDHEN and CDR2 is SYDVKM. The CDR3 runs to 12 residues. V shed 6 bases and J shed 4 bases, with 10 bases lying between them. The CDR3, as DNA: TGTGCCAGCAGCTGGACCCAGTACGAGCAGTACTTC. It translates to CASSWTQYEQYF.

V gene TRBV9 combines with J gene TRBJ2-1; D unresolved. The CDR3 has 13 residues. CDR1 is SGDLS and CDR2 is YYNGEE in the germline V gene. Trimming removed 1 base from V and 6 bases from J, with 8 bases in between. This chain's CDR3 is CASSVQVSNEQFF. The CDR3 region has the DNA TGTGCCAGCAGCGTACAGGTATCCAATGAGCAGTTCTTC.

The chain carries TRBV19 and TRBJ1-2; D is unclear. The V end lost 8 bases, the J end lost 2 bases, and 18 bases lay between the germline ends. CDR1 LNHDA and CDR2 SQIVND come from the germline V gene (reference sequence). The CDR3 spans 15 residues. The CDR3 sequence: CASATGSGQNYGYTF. CDR3 in DNA: TGTGCCAGTGCAACGGGGTCTGGGCAGAACTATGGCTACACCTTC.

This sequence joins TRBV29-1 and TRBJ2-7; 10 bases map to TRBD2. The CDR3 extends over 11 amino acids. V dropped 4 bases and J dropped 6; count of bases not matched to a gene: 0. The germline gives CDR1 SQVTM, CDR2 ANQGSEA. CDR3 amino acids: CSVASGSEQYF. As DNA, the CDR3 is TGCAGCGTTGCTAGCGGGAGCGAGCAGTACTTC.

The V call is TRBV28, the J call TRBJ2-1; D is unclear. The germline V and J ends were trimmed by 1 base and 9 bases, with 13 bases remaining between them. There are 14 residues in the CDR3. Germline lookup yields CDR1 MDHEN and CDR2 SYDVKM. The CDR3 sequence: CASSLFPRGAEQFF. As DNA, the CDR3 is TGTGCCAGCAGTTTATTCCCTAGAGGCGCTGAGCAGTTCTTC.

The chain uses TRBV27 and TRBJ2-7, with a weak D call TRBD2 (6 bases). The V gene lost 3 bases and the J gene lost 2 bases, with 14 bases spanning the gap. CDR3 length equals 15 residues. Germline values: CDR1 MNHEY, CDR2 SMNVEV (reference sequence). The CDR3 DNA reads as TGTGCCAGCAGTTTGGGGGGAGTGGGGCCCTACGAGCAGTACTTC. It yields the protein CASSLGGVGPYEQYF.

This clone has a single count. V gene TRBV27 combines with J gene TRBJ2-1; TRBD2 is a possible D gene (6 bases). The length of the CDR3 is 16 residues. CDR1 and CDR2 from the germline V gene are MNHEY and SMNVEV (reference sequence). With 3 bases removed from V and 8 bases from J, the gap between germline ends came to 20 bases. CDR3 DNA sequence: TGTGCCAGCAGTTTTCGGGCTAGTGGGAGGAGGCATGAGCAGTTCTTC. It encodes CASSFRASGRRHEQFF.

V is TRBV25-1 and J is TRBJ1-4; D might be TRBD1 (5 bases). CDR1 MGHDK and CDR2 SYGVNS come from the germline V gene. This CDR3 is 13 amino acids long. Trimming removed 4 bases from V and 8 bases from J, with 11 bases in between. Here the CDR3 reads CASSVGGGEKLFF. DNA for the CDR3: TGTGCCAGCAGTGTCGGGGGGGGAGAAAAACTGTTTTTT. The full variable domain, completed using reference TRBV25-1 and TRBJ1-4, is EADIYQTPRYLVIGTGKKITLECSQTMGHDKMYWYQQDPGMELHLIHYSYGVNSTEKGDLSSESTVSRIRTEHFPLTLESARPSHTSQYLCASSVGGGEKLFFGSGTQLSVL.

The chain joins TRBV6-6 to TRBJ1-3; D uncertain. Trimming stripped 6 bases from V and 8 bases from J, with 8 bases between. This CDR3 is 11 amino acids long. CDR1 and CDR2 (germline): MNHNY, SVGAGI (reference sequence). CDR3 nucleotide sequence: TGTGCCAGCAGCTTTTTCGACACCATATATTTT. Its protein product is CASSFFDTIYF.

This chain joins TRBV2 and TRBJ2-3; D possibly corresponds to TRBD1 (6 bases). Trimming took 5 bases from V and 6 from J, leaving 18 bases between them. This CDR3 has 15 amino acids. Germline CDR1 is SNHLY and CDR2 is FYNNEI. Here the CDR3 DNA reads TGTGCCAGCAGTTTCTTAGGGGGACGAGAGGATACGCAGTATTTT. Translation gives CASSFLGGREDTQYF.

The chain's CDR3 is CASSAGTGGYNEQFF. For the CDR3, the DNA is TGTGCCAGCAGTGCCGGGACAGGGGGCTACAATGAGCAGTTCTTC. The chain has TRBV2 and TRBJ2-1, with 11 bases lining up with TRBD1. The CDR3 has 15 amino acids. J gave up 3 bases and V 4 bases, and 2 bases lay outside the gene matches. CDR1 is SNHLY, CDR2 FYNNEI, per germline.

The chain couples TRBV6-5 to TRBJ1-1, with TRBD1 matching over 7 bases. With V trimmed by 2 bases and J by 2 bases, 5 bases remained unmatched. The germline V gene has CDR1 MNHEY and CDR2 SVGAGI. The CDR3 is 15 amino acids. The CDR3 here is CASSYGTEVNTEAFF. CDR3 DNA sequence: TGTGCCAGCAGTTACGGGACAGAGGTAAACACTGAAGCTTTCTTT.

This rearrangement joins TRBV7-9 to TRBJ2-7; 8 bases are shared with TRBD2. The CDR3 consists of 13 residues. The germline V gene encodes CDR1 SEHNR and CDR2 FQNEAQ (reference sequence). V shed 6 bases and J 1 base; nucleotides not matched to a gene: 2. CDR3 residues: CASRREGSYEQYF. The CDR3 region has the DNA TGTGCCAGCAGACGGGAGGGATCCTACGAGCAGTACTTC.

The V call is TRBV27, the J call TRBJ2-7; 9 bases are shared with TRBD2. Per the germline V gene, CDR1 is MNHEY and CDR2 is SMNVEV (reference sequence). The CDR3 totals 17 residues. The V segment lost 1 base and the J segment 5 bases; nucleotides outside the gene matches: 12. The CDR3 coding sequence is TGTGCCAGCAGTTTATTCGGCGGAGTAGCGGGAGCCCACGAGCAGTACTTC. Protein sequence: CASSLFGGVAGAHEQYF.

This chain connects TRBV10-3 to TRBJ1-2, with D possibly matching TRBD1 (5 bases). Germline CDR1 and CDR2: ENHRY and SYGVKD. The length of the CDR3 is 15 residues. Trimming pared 2 bases from V and 4 bases from J, leaving 14 bases between. CDR3 DNA: TGTGCCATCAGTGAGGGGGGACGGAGTTCCTATGGCTACACCTTC. It specifies CAISEGGRSSYGYTF.

The chain carries TRBV7-9 and TRBJ1-1; TRBD1 might be the D (5 bases). The V and J ends lost 4 bases and 1 base respectively, with 16 bases between them. Germline assignment: CDR1 SEHNR and CDR2 FQNEAQ (reference sequence). The CDR3 contains 16 residues. The CDR3: CASSSPPGRRNTEAFF. CDR3 sequence (DNA): TGTGCCAGCAGCTCCCCCCCAGGGAGGCGGAACACTGAAGCTTTCTTT.

The chain uses TRBV4-1 and TRBJ2-5; 10 nucleotides agree with TRBD1. Germline V gene data show CDR1 as MGHRA and CDR2 as YSYEKL. V lost 6 bases to trimming and J lost 4 bases; unmatched junction nucleotides: 14. This CDR3 has 17 amino acids. The CDR3 nucleotides are TGCGCCAGCAGTCCTTCCGGGACAGGGGTATTAGGAGAGACCCAGTACTTC. The encoded protein is CASSPSGTGVLGETQYF.